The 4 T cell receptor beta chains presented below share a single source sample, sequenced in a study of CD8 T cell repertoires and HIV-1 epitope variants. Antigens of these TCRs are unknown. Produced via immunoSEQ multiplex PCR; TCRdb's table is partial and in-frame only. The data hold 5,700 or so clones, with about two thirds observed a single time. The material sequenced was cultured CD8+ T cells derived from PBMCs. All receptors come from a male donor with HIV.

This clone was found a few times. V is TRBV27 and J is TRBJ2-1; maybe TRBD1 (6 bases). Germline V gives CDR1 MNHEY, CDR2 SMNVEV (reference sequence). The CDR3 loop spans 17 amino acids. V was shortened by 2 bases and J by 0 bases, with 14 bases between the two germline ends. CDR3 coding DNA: TGTGCCAGCAGTTTAAAACAGGGTGAGGGCTCCTACAATGAGCAGTTCTTC. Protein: CASSLKQGEGSYNEQFF.

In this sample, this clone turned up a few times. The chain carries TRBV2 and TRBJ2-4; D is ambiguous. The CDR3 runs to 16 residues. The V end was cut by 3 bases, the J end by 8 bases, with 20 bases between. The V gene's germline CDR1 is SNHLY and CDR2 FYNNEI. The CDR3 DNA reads TGTGCCAGCAGTGATGGATTTGGCCCCCGGATGGACATTCAGTACTTC. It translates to CASSDGFGPRMDIQYF.

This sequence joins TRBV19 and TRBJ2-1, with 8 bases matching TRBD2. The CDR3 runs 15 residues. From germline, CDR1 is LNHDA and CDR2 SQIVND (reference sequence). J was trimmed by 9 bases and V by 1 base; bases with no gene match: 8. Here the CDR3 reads CASSIGWGLGSEQFF. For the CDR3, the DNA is TGTGCCAGTAGTATAGGGTGGGGACTAGGCAGTGAGCAGTTCTTC. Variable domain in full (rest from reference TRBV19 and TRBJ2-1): DGGITQSPKYLFRKEGQNVTLSCEQNLNHDAMYWYRQDPGQGLRLIYYSQIVNDFQKGDIAEGYSVSREKKESFPLTVTSAQKNPTAFYLCASSIGWGLGSEQFFGPGTRLTVL.

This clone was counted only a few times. CDR3 DNA sequence: TGTGCCAGCAGCAGCGACAGGAGTTACGAGCAGTACTTC. Translation gives CASSSDRSYEQYF. The chain combines TRBV5-6 with TRBJ2-7, with D possibly being TRBD1 (6 bases). Germline CDR1 reads SGHDT; CDR2 reads YYEEEE. The CDR3 totals 13 residues. Trimming removed 4 bases at V and 4 bases at J, with 12 bases between.